Given below is one T cell receptor (beta chain) in context. Its antigen is still unknown. The CDR3 length is 17 residues. The germline CDR1 and CDR2 sequences are LGHNA and YNFKEQ. The V gene lost 2 bases and the J gene lost 3 bases, with 19 bases spanning the gap. The sample comes from a study of cytomegalovirus exposure and HLA in healthy donors. Points from the study as a whole: For TCR beta chains, V- and J-gene trimming was later linked to a missense DCLRE1C variant. An analysis was carried out at a later point. It showed that HLA-associated TCR beta chains were more clonally expanded than equally common non-associated chains.

The study ran its PCR with 60 Vbeta and 13 Jbeta primers. The protocol was immunoSEQ multiplex PCR, while the TCRdb copy is restricted to in-frame clones and leaves out a portion. The sample contains approximately 150,000 clones, around four fifths of which appear only once. Sequenced material: PBMCs. The chain uses TRBV4-2 and TRBJ1-2; D perhaps matches TRBD1 (5 bases). The receptor comes from a man aged 18-30 years in good health and CMV-seropositive. The CDR3 region is CASSQTTNLGQDYGYTF. Written as DNA, the CDR3 is TGTGCCAGCAGCCAAACTACCAATCTAGGACAAGACTATGGCTACACCTTC.